These T cell receptor beta chains were read from a single sample in a study of early T cells in non-severe SARS-CoV-2 infection. TCRdb re-derived calls from the 5' RACE reads in MiXCR, one entry per CDR3 protein. The sample lists around 100,000 distinct CDR3 sequences; around 13% were seen once. Sequencing was performed on whole blood. These receptors were taken from an adult who was a healthcare worker with PCR-confirmed SARS-CoV-2 infection or an uninfected control (not recorded which). Each CDR3 is given with its conserved first and last residue. Fields, in order: V gene, D gene, J gene, clone size, CDR3 protein, CDR3 DNA. The D gene is left open where the match is weak. A clone size is listed for some rows: how often the clone was seen (once, few, many), or a class if it is expanded.

v_call: TRBV27
d_call: TRBD2
j_call: TRBJ2-1
clone_size: few
cdr3_aa: CASSSNLAGGRPYNEQFF
cdr3_nt: TGTGCCAGCAGTTCCAACCTAGCGGGAGGGAGACCCTACAATGAGCAGTTCTTC

v_call: TRBV6-5
d_call: .
j_call: TRBJ1-2
clone_size: many
cdr3_aa: CASSYSTGYGYTF
cdr3_nt: TGTGCCAGCAGTTACTCGACAGGCTATGGCTACACCTTC

v_call: TRBV5-6
d_call: TRBD1
j_call: TRBJ2-7
clone_size: few
cdr3_aa: CASSHRTGSYEQYF
cdr3_nt: TGTGCCAGCAGCCATCGGACAGGGAGCTACGAGCAGTACTTC

v_call: TRBV6-1
d_call: TRBD2
j_call: TRBJ2-5
clone_size: .
cdr3_aa: CASSPRTSGTLETQYF
cdr3_nt: TGTGCCAGCAGCCCCAGGACTAGCGGGACCCTGGAGACCCAGTACTTC

v_call: TRBV28
d_call: .
j_call: TRBJ2-2
clone_size: few
cdr3_aa: CASNLISRGELFF
cdr3_nt: TGTGCCAGCAACCTAATTTCCCGCGGGGAGCTGTTTTTT

v_call: TRBV12-3/TRBV12-4
d_call: .
j_call: TRBJ2-1
clone_size: few
cdr3_aa: CASSPISNEQFF
cdr3_nt: TGTGCCAGCAGCCCTATCTCGAATGAGCAGTTCTTC

v_call: TRBV4-1
d_call: .
j_call: TRBJ1-4
clone_size: .
cdr3_aa: CASSPETGARSKLFF
cdr3_nt: TGCGCCAGCAGCCCAGAGACAGGAGCAAGGTCAAAACTGTTTTTT

v_call: TRBV7-9
d_call: .
j_call: TRBJ2-1
clone_size: few
cdr3_aa: CASSYRDFTYNEQFF
cdr3_nt: TGTGCCAGCAGCTACCGGGACTTCACCTACAATGAGCAGTTCTTC

v_call: TRBV21-1
d_call: .
j_call: TRBJ2-7
clone_size: few
cdr3_aa: CASGVPYEQYF
cdr3_nt: TGTGCCAGCGGGGTTCCCTACGAGCAGTACTTC

v_call: TRBV10-3
d_call: .
j_call: TRBJ2-2
clone_size: many
cdr3_aa: CATSGTANTGELFF
cdr3_nt: TGTGCCACTTCCGGGACTGCCAATACCGGGGAGCTGTTTTTT

v_call: TRBV6-2/TRBV6-3
d_call: TRBD1
j_call: TRBJ1-1
clone_size: many
cdr3_aa: CASSPPWTGGVETEAFF
cdr3_nt: TGTGCCAGCAGTCCACCCTGGACAGGGGGAGTCGAGACTGAAGCTTTCTTT

v_call: TRBV15
d_call: TRBD1
j_call: TRBJ2-7
clone_size: .
cdr3_aa: CATSRAGQGWEQYF
cdr3_nt: TGTGCCACCAGCAGAGCGGGACAGGGGTGGGAGCAGTACTTC

v_call: TRBV10-3
d_call: TRBD1
j_call: TRBJ2-5
clone_size: .
cdr3_aa: CAITGTPQGSATQYF
cdr3_nt: TGTGCCATCACTGGCACCCCACAGGGGTCGGCGACCCAGTACTTC

v_call: TRBV4-1
d_call: .
j_call: TRBJ2-1
clone_size: few
cdr3_aa: CASSRVFFASSYNEQFF
cdr3_nt: TGCGCCAGCAGCCGAGTTTTTTTTGCGAGCTCCTACAATGAGCAGTTCTTC

v_call: TRBV6-1
d_call: .
j_call: TRBJ1-1
clone_size: .
cdr3_aa: CASSEWGRTEAFF
cdr3_nt: TGTGCCAGCAGTGAATGGGGACGCACTGAAGCTTTCTTT

v_call: TRBV4-3
d_call: TRBD1
j_call: TRBJ2-3
clone_size: many
cdr3_aa: CASSQDPRDRGQYF
cdr3_nt: TGCGCCAGCAGCCAAGATCCGCGAGACAGGGGGCAGTATTTT

v_call: TRBV20-1
d_call: TRBD2
j_call: TRBJ2-1
clone_size: many
cdr3_aa: CSAYKAGESYNEQFF
cdr3_nt: TGCAGTGCTTATAAAGCGGGAGAATCCTACAATGAGCAGTTCTTC

v_call: TRBV18
d_call: TRBD1
j_call: TRBJ1-1
clone_size: .
cdr3_aa: CARSPRQGLNTEAFF
cdr3_nt: TGTGCCCGCTCACCACGACAGGGGCTAAACACTGAAGCTTTCTTT

v_call: TRBV6-2/TRBV6-3
d_call: TRBD1
j_call: TRBJ2-5
clone_size: many
cdr3_aa: CASSLGTDLGTQYF
cdr3_nt: TGTGCCAGCAGCCTGGGGACAGACTTAGGGACCCAGTACTTC

v_call: TRBV12-3/TRBV12-4
d_call: .
j_call: TRBJ1-2
clone_size: .
cdr3_aa: CASSPRTYGYTF
cdr3_nt: TGTGCCAGCAGTCCGCGGACCTATGGCTACACCTTC

v_call: TRBV28
d_call: .
j_call: TRBJ1-1
clone_size: many
cdr3_aa: CASSLGVLTEAFF
cdr3_nt: TGTGCCAGCAGTTTGGGGGTGCTCACTGAAGCTTTCTTT

v_call: TRBV20-1
d_call: TRBD1
j_call: TRBJ1-1
clone_size: few
cdr3_aa: CSASSRTGESTEAFF
cdr3_nt: TGCAGTGCTAGTTCCCGCACAGGGGAGAGCACTGAAGCTTTCTTT

v_call: TRBV7-9
d_call: TRBD1
j_call: TRBJ2-7
clone_size: .
cdr3_aa: CASSSRQGAYEQYF
cdr3_nt: TGTGCCAGCAGCTCTAGACAGGGTGCCTACGAGCAGTACTTC

v_call: TRBV6-1
d_call: .
j_call: TRBJ2-6
clone_size: once
cdr3_aa: CASSELGTGANVLTF
cdr3_nt: TGTGCCAGCAGTGAATTGGGGACTGGGGCCAACGTCCTGACTTTC

v_call: TRBV7-7
d_call: .
j_call: TRBJ2-3
clone_size: .
cdr3_aa: CASSLRGPGDTQYF
cdr3_nt: TGTGCCAGCAGCTTAAGGGGACCCGGTGATACGCAGTATTTT

v_call: TRBV7-6
d_call: .
j_call: TRBJ2-1
clone_size: many
cdr3_aa: CASSLGPTYNEQFF
cdr3_nt: TGTGCCAGCAGCTTAGGGCCTACCTACAATGAGCAGTTCTTC

v_call: TRBV29-1
d_call: .
j_call: TRBJ2-1
clone_size: many
cdr3_aa: CSVDSSGNINEQFF
cdr3_nt: TGCAGCGTTGATTCCAGCGGAAATATTAATGAGCAGTTCTTC

v_call: TRBV10-3
d_call: TRBD1
j_call: TRBJ2-7
clone_size: few
cdr3_aa: CAISEGARQGANEQYF
cdr3_nt: TGTGCCATCAGTGAAGGAGCTCGACAGGGGGCGAACGAGCAGTACTTC

v_call: TRBV20-1
d_call: .
j_call: TRBJ2-3
clone_size: few
cdr3_aa: CSAREGAGFSDTQYF
cdr3_nt: TGCAGTGCTAGAGAAGGGGCGGGATTCTCAGATACGCAGTATTTT

v_call: TRBV29-1
d_call: .
j_call: TRBJ1-5
clone_size: few
cdr3_aa: CSVESSRDQPQHF
cdr3_nt: TGCAGCGTTGAAAGTTCGCGGGATCAGCCCCAGCATTTT

v_call: TRBV2
d_call: TRBD2
j_call: TRBJ2-1
clone_size: many
cdr3_aa: CASSPSGRYNEQFF
cdr3_nt: TGTGCCAGCAGTCCTAGCGGGAGGTACAATGAGCAGTTCTTC

v_call: TRBV28
d_call: .
j_call: TRBJ2-7
clone_size: many
cdr3_aa: CASSAWTDKSHEQYF
cdr3_nt: TGTGCCAGCAGTGCTTGGACAGACAAGTCCCACGAGCAGTACTTC

v_call: TRBV27
d_call: TRBD1
j_call: TRBJ2-7
clone_size: many
cdr3_aa: CASSSTGTGPEQYF
cdr3_nt: TGTGCCAGCAGTTCCACCGGGACAGGCCCCGAGCAGTACTTC

v_call: TRBV14
d_call: .
j_call: TRBJ1-2
clone_size: many
cdr3_aa: CASSQDLNYGYTF
cdr3_nt: TGTGCCAGCAGCCAAGATCTGAACTATGGCTACACCTTC

v_call: TRBV5-1
d_call: .
j_call: TRBJ2-5
clone_size: many
cdr3_aa: CASRIGKVSETQYF
cdr3_nt: TGCGCCAGCCGCATAGGGAAAGTGTCGGAGACCCAGTACTTC

v_call: TRBV5-1
d_call: .
j_call: TRBJ1-1
clone_size: few
cdr3_aa: CASSLRWAENTEAFF
cdr3_nt: TGCGCCAGCAGCTTGCGGTGGGCTGAAAACACTGAAGCTTTCTTT

v_call: TRBV2
d_call: TRBD1
j_call: TRBJ2-5
clone_size: .
cdr3_aa: CASREDREETQYF
cdr3_nt: TGTGCCAGCAGAGAGGACAGGGAAGAGACCCAGTACTTC

v_call: TRBV12-3/TRBV12-4
d_call: .
j_call: TRBJ2-3
clone_size: .
cdr3_aa: CASSLGQRGTGDTQYF
cdr3_nt: TGTGCCAGCAGTTTGGGCCAGCGAGGGACCGGAGATACGCAGTATTTT

v_call: TRBV9
d_call: .
j_call: TRBJ2-7
clone_size: .
cdr3_aa: CASSVGAGTYEQYF
cdr3_nt: TGTGCCAGCAGCGTAGGGGCGGGAACCTACGAGCAGTACTTC

v_call: TRBV4-1
d_call: .
j_call: TRBJ2-7
clone_size: few
cdr3_aa: CASSQPTASLREQYF
cdr3_nt: TGCGCCAGCAGCCAACCGACGGCCTCATTACGAGAGCAGTACTTC

v_call: TRBV4-3
d_call: .
j_call: TRBJ1-1
clone_size: many
cdr3_aa: CASSQVRENTEAFF
cdr3_nt: TGCGCCAGCAGCCAGGTCCGAGAGAACACTGAAGCTTTCTTT

v_call: TRBV2
d_call: .
j_call: TRBJ2-5
clone_size: .
cdr3_aa: CATKLGMSEETQYF
cdr3_nt: TGTGCCACAAAACTTGGGATGTCAGAAGAGACCCAGTACTTC

v_call: TRBV28
d_call: .
j_call: TRBJ1-1
clone_size: many
cdr3_aa: CASSPRRGSTEAFF
cdr3_nt: TGTGCCAGCAGCCCCAGGAGGGGAAGCACTGAAGCTTTCTTT

v_call: TRBV13
d_call: .
j_call: TRBJ2-7
clone_size: .
cdr3_aa: CASSPPTADEQYF
cdr3_nt: TGTGCCAGCAGCCCCCCGACTGCCGACGAGCAGTACTTC

v_call: TRBV20-1
d_call: .
j_call: TRBJ2-1
clone_size: many
cdr3_aa: CSATGPVTINEQFF
cdr3_nt: TGCAGTGCGACCGGGCCAGTCACCATCAATGAGCAGTTCTTC

v_call: TRBV20-1
d_call: TRBD1
j_call: TRBJ1-6
clone_size: few
cdr3_aa: CSASGTGNSPLHF
cdr3_nt: TGCAGTGCTTCCGGGACAGGAAATTCACCCCTCCACTTT

v_call: TRBV10-3
d_call: .
j_call: TRBJ1-2
clone_size: many
cdr3_aa: CAISESGVYGYTF
cdr3_nt: TGTGCCATCAGTGAGTCAGGGGTCTATGGCTACACCTTC

v_call: TRBV7-8
d_call: .
j_call: TRBJ1-2
clone_size: many
cdr3_aa: CASSPVFRALANYGYTF
cdr3_nt: TGTGCCAGCAGCCCCGTCTTCCGGGCCTTAGCTAACTATGGCTACACCTTC

v_call: TRBV6-2/TRBV6-3
d_call: .
j_call: TRBJ1-2
clone_size: .
cdr3_aa: CASSKWEWSGYTF
cdr3_nt: TGTGCCAGCAGCAAATGGGAGTGGAGCGGCTACACCTTC

v_call: TRBV29-1
d_call: TRBD2
j_call: TRBJ2-1
clone_size: many
cdr3_aa: CSGTLAVSYNEQFF
cdr3_nt: TGCAGCGGGACACTAGCGGTCTCCTACAATGAGCAGTTCTTC

v_call: TRBV4-1
d_call: .
j_call: TRBJ1-4
clone_size: few
cdr3_aa: CASSQDAGRNEKLFF
cdr3_nt: TGCGCCAGCAGCCAAGATGCGGGGCGAAATGAAAAACTGTTTTTT

v_call: TRBV19
d_call: .
j_call: TRBJ1-5
clone_size: .
cdr3_aa: CASRKNGGNQPQHF
cdr3_nt: TGTGCCAGTAGAAAAAACGGGGGGAATCAGCCCCAGCATTTT

v_call: TRBV27
d_call: .
j_call: TRBJ2-1
clone_size: .
cdr3_aa: CASGEHFDEQFF
cdr3_nt: TGTGCCAGCGGTGAGCATTTCGATGAGCAGTTCTTC